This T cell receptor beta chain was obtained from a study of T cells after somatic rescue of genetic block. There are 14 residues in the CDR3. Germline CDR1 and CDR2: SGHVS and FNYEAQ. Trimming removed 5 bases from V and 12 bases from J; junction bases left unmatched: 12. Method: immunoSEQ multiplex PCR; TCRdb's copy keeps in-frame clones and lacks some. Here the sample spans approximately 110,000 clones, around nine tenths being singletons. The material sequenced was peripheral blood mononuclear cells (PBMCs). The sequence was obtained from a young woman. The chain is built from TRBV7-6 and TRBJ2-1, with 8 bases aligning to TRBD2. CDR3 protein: CASSMTLAGSGQFF. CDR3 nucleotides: TGTGCCAGCAGCATGACCTTAGCGGGATCTGGGCAGTTCTTC.